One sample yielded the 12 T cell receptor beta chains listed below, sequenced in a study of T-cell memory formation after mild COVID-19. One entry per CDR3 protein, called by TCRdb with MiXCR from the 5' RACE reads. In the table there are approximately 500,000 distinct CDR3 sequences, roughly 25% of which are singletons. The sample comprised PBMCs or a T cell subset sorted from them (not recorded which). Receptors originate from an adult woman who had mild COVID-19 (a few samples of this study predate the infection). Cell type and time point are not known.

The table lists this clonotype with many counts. CDR3 nucleotide sequence: TGTGCCAGCAGTCCCGGGTTGGGACAGGGAAAGGGGGGCACAGATACGCAGTATTTT. Protein: CASSPGLGQGKGGTDTQYF. V gene TRBV28 combines with J gene TRBJ2-3; 9 bases line up with TRBD1. CDR1 and CDR2 from the germline V gene are MDHEN and SYDVKM. The junction had 16 bases not matched to a gene; V was cut back by 5 bases and J by 1 base. The CDR3 sequence is 19 residues long.

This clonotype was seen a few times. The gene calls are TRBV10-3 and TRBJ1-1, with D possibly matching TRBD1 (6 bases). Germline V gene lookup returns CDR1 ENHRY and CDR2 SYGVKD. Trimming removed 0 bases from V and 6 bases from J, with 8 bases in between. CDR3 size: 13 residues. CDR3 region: CAISESEGAEAFF. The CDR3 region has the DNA TGTGCCATCAGTGAGTCGGAGGGGGCTGAAGCTTTCTTT.

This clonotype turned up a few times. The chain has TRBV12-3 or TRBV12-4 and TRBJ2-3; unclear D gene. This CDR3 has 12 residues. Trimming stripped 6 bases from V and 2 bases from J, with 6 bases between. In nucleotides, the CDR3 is TGTGCCAGCAGGAGTAACACAGATACGCAGTATTTT. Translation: CASRSNTDTQYF.

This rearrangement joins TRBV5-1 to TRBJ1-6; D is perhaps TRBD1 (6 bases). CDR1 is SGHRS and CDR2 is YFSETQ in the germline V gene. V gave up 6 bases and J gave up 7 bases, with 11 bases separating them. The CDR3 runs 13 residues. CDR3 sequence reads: CASNGGGNSPLHF. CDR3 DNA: TGCGCCAGCAATGGGGGCGGGAATTCACCCCTCCACTTT.

Here the CDR3 DNA reads TGTGCCAGCAGTGTCGAAGGGGGGCCCACAGATACGCAGTATTTT. Translated, it gives CASSVEGGPTDTQYF. The chain joins TRBV25-1 to TRBJ2-3, with D perhaps assigned TRBD1 or TRBD2 (6 bases each). Per the germline V gene, CDR1 is MGHDK and CDR2 is SYGVNS. The CDR3 is 15 amino acids. V lost 4 bases, J lost 2 bases, and 13 bases lay in between.

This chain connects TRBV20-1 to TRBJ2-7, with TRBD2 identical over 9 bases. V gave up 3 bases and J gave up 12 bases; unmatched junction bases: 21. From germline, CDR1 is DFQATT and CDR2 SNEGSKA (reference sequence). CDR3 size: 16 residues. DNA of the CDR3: TGCAGTGCTAGGTTAGCGGGGGCCCCTCTCCGTTCGTTCGGGTACTTC. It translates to CSARLAGAPLRSFGYF.

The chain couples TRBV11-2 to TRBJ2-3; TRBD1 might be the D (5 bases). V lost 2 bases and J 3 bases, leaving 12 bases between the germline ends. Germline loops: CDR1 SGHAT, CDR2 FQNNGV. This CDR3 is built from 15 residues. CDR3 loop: CASSLLVRATDTQYF. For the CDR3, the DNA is TGTGCCAGCAGCTTATTGGTCAGGGCTACAGATACGCAGTATTTT.

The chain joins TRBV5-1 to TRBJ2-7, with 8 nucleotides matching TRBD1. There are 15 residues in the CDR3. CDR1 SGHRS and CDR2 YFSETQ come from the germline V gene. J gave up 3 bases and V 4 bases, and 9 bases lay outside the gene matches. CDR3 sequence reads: CASSISGTGLYEQYF. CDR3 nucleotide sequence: TGCGCCAGCAGCATATCCGGGACAGGTCTCTACGAGCAGTACTTC.

CDR3 in amino acids: CAGDGGTDTQYF. The CDR3 DNA sequence: TGTGCCGGTGACGGAGGGACAGATACGCAGTATTTT. V is TRBV30 and J is TRBJ2-3; TRBD2 is a possible D gene (6 bases). Germline V CDR1 and CDR2: GTSNPN, SVGIG (reference sequence). With 8 bases removed from V and 3 bases from J, the gap between germline ends came to 12 bases. This CDR3 is 12 amino acids long.

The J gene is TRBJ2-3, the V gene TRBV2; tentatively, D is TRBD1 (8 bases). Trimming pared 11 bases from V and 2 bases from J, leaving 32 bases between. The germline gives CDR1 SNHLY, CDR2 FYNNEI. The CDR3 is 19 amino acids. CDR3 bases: TGTGCCGGGGGGGGCCGGGCAGGGGGCCCTTCTTTACACACAGATACGCAGTATTTT. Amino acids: CAGGGRAGGPSLHTDTQYF.

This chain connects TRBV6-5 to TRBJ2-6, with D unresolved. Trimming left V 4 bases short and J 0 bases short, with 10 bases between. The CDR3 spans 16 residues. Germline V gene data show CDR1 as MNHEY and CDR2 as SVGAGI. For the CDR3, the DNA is TGTGCCAGCAGTTCCCTCGGACGCTCTGGGGCCAACGTCCTGACTTTC. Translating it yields CASSSLGRSGANVLTF.

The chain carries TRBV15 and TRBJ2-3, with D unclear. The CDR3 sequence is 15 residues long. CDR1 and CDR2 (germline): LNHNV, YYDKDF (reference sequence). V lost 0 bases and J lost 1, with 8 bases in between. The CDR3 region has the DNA TGTGCCACCAGCAGAGACGGGCCAGGCACAGATACGCAGTATTTT. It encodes CATSRDGPGTDTQYF.